Listed below are T cell receptor beta chains from one sample, sequenced in a study of post-analysis software for immune sequencing data. TCRdb processed the PCR reads anew with MiXCR; each CDR3 protein has one entry. Altogether hundreds of thousands of distinct CDR3 sequences are present, roughly 47% being singletons, with the ten largest covering approximately 1.7%. Input material: blood. The receptors derive from a girl aged 10 to 17 with multiple sclerosis. CDR3s include the opening cysteine and the closing phenylalanine or tryptophan. D genes are given only for firm matches. The size entry is marked missing in some rows and otherwise reads once, few, many or a size class.

clone size	D gene	V gene	J gene	CDR3 DNA	CDR3 protein
NA	NA	TRBV4-1	TRBJ2-1	TGCGCCAGCAGCCAATATAGCAATGAGCAGTTCTTC	CASSQYSNEQFF
few	NA	TRBV20-1	TRBJ2-4	TGCAGTGCTAGAGATCGGGCTAATGTGGACATTCAGTACTTC	CSARDRANVDIQYF
few	NA	TRBV12-3/TRBV12-4	TRBJ2-3	TGTGCCAGCGCGGATGGGTTTACAGATACGCAGTATTTT	CASADGFTDTQYF
few	NA	TRBV7-6	TRBJ2-7	TGTGCCAGCAGCCCAACTGCCAGGGGTGACTACGAGCAGTACTTC	CASSPTARGDYEQYF
NA	NA	TRBV20-1	TRBJ2-3	TGCAGTGCTAGAGGCCCGGGGCTAACCACAGATACGCAGTATTTT	CSARGPGLTTDTQYF
NA	TRBD2	TRBV7-2	TRBJ2-3	TGTGCCAGCAGTTTCCCCCCGAGACTAGCGTCGGATACGCAGTATTTT	CASSFPPRLASDTQYF
few	NA	TRBV5-1	TRBJ2-1	TGCGCCAGCAGCTCCGACAGCGAGGGGCAGTTCTTC	CASSSDSEGQFF
once	TRBD2	TRBV12-3/TRBV12-4	TRBJ2-3	TGTGCCAGCAACCCGTCGGGGGGATGGTCAGATACGCAGTATTTT	CASNPSGGWSDTQYF
NA	TRBD2	TRBV12-3/TRBV12-4	TRBJ2-5	TGTGCCAGCAGTTTCGGGACTAGCACCTCCCAAGAGACCCAGTACTTC	CASSFGTSTSQETQYF
NA	TRBD2	TRBV12-3/TRBV12-4	TRBJ2-1	TGTGCCAGCAGGTCTAGCGGGAGTCGTTATTACGATGAGCAGTTCTTC	CASRSSGSRYYDEQFF
many	TRBD1	TRBV5-6	TRBJ1-5	TGTGCCAGCAGCTCGACAGGGTATAGCAATCAGCCCCAGCATTTT	CASSSTGYSNQPQHF
NA	TRBD1	TRBV10-3	TRBJ2-1	TGTGCCATCAGTGAGGACAGGGGACCTGAGCAGTTCTTC	CAISEDRGPEQFF
NA	NA	TRBV20-1	TRBJ2-7	TGCAGTGCTAGACCAATATCGGGGGATAGCTACGAGCAGTACTTC	CSARPISGDSYEQYF
few	NA	TRBV24-1	TRBJ2-7	TGTGCCACCAGTGGCGGCTCCTACGAGCAGTACTTC	CATSGGSYEQYF
NA	NA	TRBV20-1	TRBJ2-1	TGCAGTGCTGTACAGGGTGAGCAGTTCTTC	CSAVQGEQFF
NA	NA	TRBV12-3/TRBV12-4	TRBJ1-1	TGTGCCAGCCCACCCCGGGCCGCTGATAGCACTGAAGCTTTCTTT	CASPPRAADSTEAFF
NA	NA	TRBV24-1	TRBJ2-1	TGTGCCACCAGTGATCAAACAGGGATTTCCTACAATGAGCAGTTCTTC	CATSDQTGISYNEQFF
NA	NA	TRBV10-3	TRBJ2-5	TGTGCCATCAGCCAATGGACACGCCAAGAGACCCAGTACTTC	CAISQWTRQETQYF
NA	NA	TRBV6-1	TRBJ2-6	TGTGCCAGCACAGCCCGGAGACAAAAGTTCTCTGGGGCCAACGTCCTGACTTTC	CASTARRQKFSGANVLTF
NA	NA	TRBV14	TRBJ2-3	TGTGCCAGCAGCCAAGCCGGGGGTAATACGCAGTATTTT	CASSQAGGNTQYF
NA	TRBD2	TRBV4-1	TRBJ2-5	TGCGCCAGCAGCCGTGAAGCGGGGGACTCCCAAGAGACCCAGTACTTC	CASSREAGDSQETQYF
NA	NA	TRBV7-9	TRBJ1-2	TGTGTCAGCAGCGCTCGGAGGAACTATGGCTACACCTTC	CVSSARRNYGYTF
NA	NA	TRBV29-1	TRBJ2-7	TGCAGCGTTGAGGGGACACTAACTAACGAGCAGTACTTC	CSVEGTLTNEQYF
NA	NA	TRBV7-8	TRBJ1-1	TGTGCCAGCAGCTTAGTAGGCGCAGGGAACACTGAAGCTTTCTTT	CASSLVGAGNTEAFF
NA	TRBD1	TRBV27	TRBJ1-1	TGTGCCAGCAGTTCCGGACAGGGGATGAGGCGGGTCACTGAAGCTTTCTTT	CASSSGQGMRRVTEAFF
NA	TRBD2	TRBV6-1	TRBJ2-5	TGTGCCAGCAGAGAACCGCGGGGGGAGACCCAGTACTTC	CASREPRGETQYF
NA	TRBD2	TRBV12-3/TRBV12-4	TRBJ2-5	TGTGCCAGCAGTCGCGGGAGTAGGTCGGGGACCCAGTACTTC	CASSRGSRSGTQYF
NA	NA	TRBV6-5	TRBJ1-6	TGTGCCAGCAGTAGGGGGGGCAAATCCTATAATTCACCCCTCCACTTT	CASSRGGKSYNSPLHF
NA	NA	TRBV10-3	TRBJ2-5	TGTGCCATCAGTGTGGGCAGGGAGGAAATTGAGGAGACCCAGTACTTC	CAISVGREEIEETQYF
NA	NA	TRBV6-5	TRBJ1-1	TGTGCCAGCAGTCCCCTTGCAGCGAACACTGAAGCTTTCTTT	CASSPLAANTEAFF
few	NA	TRBV4-1	TRBJ1-6	TGCGCCAGCAGCCCCGACGGGGACGGCAATTCACCCCTCCACTTT	CASSPDGDGNSPLHF
NA	NA	TRBV3-1	TRBJ2-1	TGTGCCAGCAGCCAAGGCGACAATGAGCAGTTCTTC	CASSQGDNEQFF
NA	TRBD1	TRBV18	TRBJ2-3	TGTGCCAGCTCTCCGACAGGGGTCCCTGGAGATACGCAGTATTTT	CASSPTGVPGDTQYF